These T cell receptor beta chains were read from a single sample in a study of blood T cells in healthy people across ages. TCRdb reanalysed the 5' RACE reads using MiXCR and keeps one entry per CDR3 protein. The table shows some 890,000 distinct CDR3 sequences, with approximately 32% occurring only once. These data are also associated with another study on T cells of mothers and their children.

The sequencing input was blood. These receptors originate from a woman between 40 and 50 years old in good health. CDR3s include the opening cysteine and the closing phenylalanine or tryptophan. The D gene is left open where the match is weak. Rows may omit the clone size; those that give it use once, few, many or a size class.

V	D	J	size	DNA	CDR3
TRBV20-1	NA	TRBJ2-5	few	TGCAGTGCTAGAGATTCCCCAGGATGGGAGACCCAGTACTTC	CSARDSPGWETQYF
TRBV20-1	NA	TRBJ1-1	NA	TGCAGTGCGGTACAGGGTAGCGACACTGAAGCTTTCTTT	CSAVQGSDTEAFF
TRBV11-2	NA	TRBJ2-5	many	TGTGCCAGCAGCTTTTCTGGTCAGACCCAGTACTTC	CASSFSGQTQYF
TRBV7-2	TRBD1	TRBJ1-2	many	TGTGCCAGCAGCAGCGACAGGGGGCTAGGCTATGGCTACACCTTC	CASSSDRGLGYGYTF
TRBV28	TRBD2	TRBJ2-4	NA	TGTGCCAGCAGCTTTGGCCTCGGGCGGGGGTATGGCAAAAACATTCAGTACTTC	CASSFGLGRGYGKNIQYF
TRBV20-1	TRBD2	TRBJ2-3	NA	TGCAGTGCTCTTACTAGCGGGGGGGCCTTGACAGATACGCAGTATTTT	CSALTSGGALTDTQYF
TRBV28	NA	TRBJ1-1	few	TGTGCCACCTGGATTTTGAACACTGAAGCTTTCTTT	CATWILNTEAFF
TRBV2	NA	TRBJ2-5	NA	TGCGCCAGCAGTGAGCGACAATCCCTTGGGACCCAGTACTTC	CASSERQSLGTQYF
TRBV27	NA	TRBJ2-5	many	TGTGCCAGCAGTTTCGGAGGGCAGCGTGAGGAGACCCAGTACTTC	CASSFGGQREETQYF
TRBV5-5	NA	TRBJ1-5	NA	TGTGCCAGCAGCTTCGTACAGTCCCATCAGCCCCAGCATTTT	CASSFVQSHQPQHF
TRBV5-5	NA	TRBJ1-3	few	TGTGCCAGCAGCTTCGGCGGATTCTCTGGAAACACCATATATTTT	CASSFGGFSGNTIYF
TRBV28	NA	TRBJ1-1	NA	TGTGCCACCTGGTTGATTGGGGTAGGCACTGAAGCTTTCTTT	CATWLIGVGTEAFF
TRBV10-2	TRBD2	TRBJ2-5	NA	TGCGCCAGCAGTGAGGGACTAGCGGGTGTCCAAGAGACCCAGTACTTC	CASSEGLAGVQETQYF
TRBV28	NA	TRBJ2-7	NA	TGTGCCAGCAGTTTCGTGAGGTCCTACGAGCAGTACTTC	CASSFVRSYEQYF
TRBV12-3/TRBV12-4	NA	TRBJ2-2	few	TGTGCCAGCTGGGGACGGGAGACCGGGGAGCTGTTTTTT	CASWGRETGELFF
TRBV5-5	NA	TRBJ2-2	NA	TGTGCCGGCAGCCACTCTAGTCAGGGAGTCACCGGGGAGCTGTTTTTT	CAGSHSSQGVTGELFF
TRBV7-2	TRBD2	TRBJ2-2	NA	TGTGCCAGCAGCTTAAACCGGGGGGGTGACACCGGGGAGCTGTTTTTT	CASSLNRGGDTGELFF
TRBV15	NA	TRBJ1-2	many	TGTGCCACCAGCAGAGATGGCGGCTACACCTTC	CATSRDGGYTF
TRBV5-1	NA	TRBJ2-5	few	TGCGCCAGCAGCGTCTTGACAGAGACCCAGTACTTC	CASSVLTETQYF
TRBV12-3/TRBV12-4	TRBD1	TRBJ1-2	many	TGTGCCAGCACTGCAGGGGGTGGCTACACCTTC	CASTAGGGYTF
TRBV7-2	TRBD1	TRBJ2-7	many	TGTGCCAGCAGCTTAGCCGACAGGGACTACGAGCAGTACTTC	CASSLADRDYEQYF
TRBV18	NA	TRBJ2-1	NA	TGTGCCACCCGGGGGCAGGCCCCCAATGAGCAGTTCTTC	CATRGQAPNEQFF
TRBV27	NA	TRBJ2-5	NA	TGTGCCAGCAGTTCCGCGGATTTGCCAGAGCAGTACTTC	CASSSADLPEQYF
TRBV5-6	TRBD2	TRBJ2-5	few	TGTGCCAGCAGCTCCGCATTCGGGGAGACTAGCGGGGGGCAAAATGAGCAGTACTTC	CASSSAFGETSGGQNEQYF
TRBV28	NA	TRBJ2-4	many	TGTGCCAGCAGTTACCCTCGCAACATTCAGTACTTC	CASSYPRNIQYF
TRBV20-1	NA	TRBJ1-2	few	TGCAGTGCTTCGGGGTATGGCTACACCTTC	CSASGYGYTF
TRBV20-1	NA	TRBJ2-7	once	TGCAGTGCTAGAGATCGGAGAGGCGGAGCCGAGCAGTACTTC	CSARDRRGGAEQYF
TRBV28	NA	TRBJ2-5	many	TGTGCCAGCAGTTTTGGGTCGTCGGAGGGCCGACATGAGACCCAGTACTTC	CASSFGSSEGRHETQYF
TRBV5-1	TRBD1	TRBJ2-7	NA	TGCGCCAGCAGCTTAACAGGCCCCGGACAGGGGGCGCGGGGGTACGAGCAGTACTTC	CASSLTGPGQGARGYEQYF
TRBV19	NA	TRBJ2-5	many	TGTGCCAGTAGTAAAGGACAGTCCGTAGAGACCCAGTACTTC	CASSKGQSVETQYF
TRBV28	TRBD1	TRBJ1-6	NA	TGTGCCAGCAGTTTGATGGGGACAGATAATTCACCCCTCCACTTT	CASSLMGTDNSPLHF
TRBV28	NA	TRBJ1-2	few	TGTGCCAGCAGTTTAAGTGGACCGGTCTATGGCTACACCTTC	CASSLSGPVYGYTF
TRBV10-3	TRBD2	TRBJ2-7	NA	TGTGCCATCAGTGATGGTAGCGGGGGCTACGAGCAGTACTTC	CAISDGSGGYEQYF